These T cell receptor beta chains were read from a single sample in a study of cytomegalovirus exposure and HLA in healthy donors. Sequenced by immunoSEQ multiplex PCR; TCRdb stores in-frame clones only, minus some. The sample contains fewer than 250,000 clones, 65% to 75% of which appear only once. Material: PBMCs. These receptors all come from a man in his thirties or forties in good health and CMV-seropositive. CDR3s include the opening cysteine and the closing phenylalanine or tryptophan. Fields, in order: D gene, J gene, clone size, V gene, CDR3 DNA, CDR3 protein. The D gene is left open where the match is weak. Size values are once, few and many counts, or a class for expanded clones, and some rows have none.

>.|TRBJ1-1|.|TRBV10-3
TGTGCCATCAAAATACAGGGGAACACTGAAGCTTTCTTT
CAIKIQGNTEAFF
>.|TRBJ2-3|.|TRBV19
TGTGCCAGTAGTATAGCCCCAACCACCCGGGATACGCAGTATTTT
CASSIAPTTRDTQYF
>TRBD1|TRBJ1-2|.|TRBV5-4
TGTGCCAGCAGCTTGGGGGCAGGGGGAACATATGGCTACACCTTC
CASSLGAGGTYGYTF
>.|TRBJ2-7|.|TRBV6-4
TGTGCCAGCAGTGCAGGGGAACCCCTCTGCTACGAGCAGTACTTC
CASSAGEPLCYEQYF
>TRBD1|TRBJ2-3|few|TRBV7-6
TGTGCCAGCAGCCCGCGGACAGGAGGCAAGGCAGATACGCAGTATTTT
CASSPRTGGKADTQYF
>.|TRBJ2-1|.|TRBV4-3
TGCGCCAGCAGCCAAGATCCGGCACAGCTCAATGAGCAGTTCTTC
CASSQDPAQLNEQFF
>TRBD2|TRBJ2-7|once|TRBV19
TGTGCCAGTAGTCTCGGGGCTAGCGGAACCTACGAGCAGTACTTC
CASSLGASGTYEQYF
>.|TRBJ1-1|.|TRBV25-1
TGTGCCAGCAGTGATCATAACCCAGGGGAACCTGAAGCTTTCTTT
CASSDHNPGEPEAFF
>TRBD2|TRBJ2-2|few|TRBV10-3
TGTGCCAACGCGGGAGACACCGGGGAGCTGTTTTTT
CANAGDTGELFF
>TRBD2|TRBJ2-7|.|TRBV18
TGTGCCAGCTCACCCCGGGACTACCTCTACGAGCAGTACTTC
CASSPRDYLYEQYF
>.|TRBJ1-2|.|TRBV28
TGTGCCAGCACCTTAGGCGGGTATGGCTACACCTTC
CASTLGGYGYTF
>TRBD2|TRBJ2-3|.|TRBV4-2
TGTGCCAGCAGCCAACCGACTAGCGGGGGGGCGGAGAGAGCGCAGTATTTT
CASSQPTSGGAERAQYF
>TRBD2|TRBJ2-7|.|TRBV28
TGTGCCAGCACCTCCGGGACTAGCGGCTACGAGCAGTACTTC
CASTSGTSGYEQYF
>.|TRBJ2-5|.|TRBV4-1
TGCGCCAGCAGCCAAGAGGAGGGCGGAGAGACCCAGTACTTC
CASSQEEGGETQYF
>.|TRBJ1-5|.|TRBV6-1
TGTGCCAGCAGTGGTCGGGAAACGGGGAATCAGCCCCAGCATTTT
CASSGRETGNQPQHF
>TRBD2|TRBJ2-1|.|TRBV10-3
TGTGCCATCAGCCTGGCCGGGACTAGCTCCTACAATGAGCAGTTCTTC
CAISLAGTSSYNEQFF
>TRBD1|TRBJ2-7|.|TRBV4-3
TGCGCCAGCAGCCAAGACCCGGGACAGGTAGCCTTGGACGAGCAGTACTTC
CASSQDPGQVALDEQYF
>TRBD2|TRBJ2-1|few|TRBV6-6
TGTGCCAGCACGAATAGCGGGGGAGGCAATGAGCAGTTCTTC
CASTNSGGGNEQFF